A single T cell receptor (beta chain) is shown here with its context. CDR1 and CDR2 from the germline V gene are SGDLS and YYNGEE. V lost 2 bases, J lost 1 base, and 12 bases lay in between. The CDR3 totals 15 residues. This record comes from a study of blood T cell repertoires in COVID-19. Per the study methods: Amplification with reference gene primers provided the estimates of nucleated cell counts. Assay used: immunoSEQ multiplex PCR; TCRdb lists only in-frame clones, some missing. From that table come the V and J calls and clone size; the DNA was used to work out D and trimming. The profile covers fewer than 350,000 clones, with roughly 90% appearing a single time and roughly 13% taken by the ten largest. Seattle participants joined during active infection and were tracked over time.

This TCR derives from a woman between 65 and 79 years old with COVID-19, enrolled during active disease. Source material: peripheral blood. The chain is built from TRBV9 and TRBJ1-2; the D is unclear. The CDR3 spells CASSVQDGLNYGYTF. The CDR3 bases are TGTGCCAGCAGCGTCCAGGACGGACTTAACTATGGCTACACCTTC.